This T cell receptor beta chain was captured in a study of cytomegalovirus exposure and HLA in healthy donors. The CDR3 extends over 15 amino acids. V lost 7 bases to trimming and J lost 1 base, with 14 bases between them. Germline V gene sequence: CDR1 SGHAT, CDR2 FQNNGV. The PCR was carried out with 60 Vbeta primers and 13 Jbeta primers. Repertoires were generated with immunoSEQ multiplex PCR, while TCRdb's copy carries only in-frame clones and drops some. The data hold more than 150,000 clones, with about three quarters observed a single time. Material for sequencing was PBMCs. The V gene is TRBV11-2, the J gene TRBJ2-1; D uncertain. The sequence came from a man aged 50 or older in good health and CMV-seropositive. The CDR3 loop reads CASISTDLSYNEQFF. The CDR3 bases are TGTGCCAGCATCTCTACAGACCTTTCCTACAATGAGCAGTTCTTC.